The rows below give T cell receptor beta chains drawn from one sample of a study of beta chain features in type 1 diabetes. Here immunoSEQ multiplex PCR was the method, and the copy in TCRdb shows in-frame clones only, minus some. The table records around 160,000 clones, around 50% of them present only once. The sample was Tregs from blood. These receptors were collected from a young man in good health. Both conserved end residues are part of each CDR3. The order of the fields is D gene, CDR3 length, clone size, V gene, J gene, CDR3 protein, CDR3 DNA. The D gene is left open where the match is weak. Clone size is stated in some rows and not others, as once, few, many or a class when expanded.

NA,14,NA,TRBV7-2,TRBJ1-2,CASSLDRTSYGYTF,TGTGCCAGCAGCTTAGACAGGACCTCCTATGGCTACACCTTC
TRBD1,15,NA,TRBV7-2,TRBJ2-7,CASSLTQGADNEQYF,TGTGCCAGCAGCCTTACCCAGGGGGCGGACAACGAGCAGTACTTC
NA,13,NA,TRBV7-3,TRBJ2-1,CASSQNGQNEQFF,TGTGCCAGCAGCCAAAACGGACAGAATGAGCAGTTCTTC
NA,16,NA,TRBV5-6,TRBJ2-2,CASSLMGRSNTGELFF,TGTGCCAGCAGCTTGATGGGCCGCTCGAACACCGGGGAGCTGTTTTTT
TRBD1,16,NA,TRBV23-1,TRBJ2-1,CASSLNPGTGVNEQFF,TGCGCCAGCAGTCTAAACCCCGGGACAGGGGTCAATGAGCAGTTCTTC
NA,14,few,TRBV5-1,TRBJ2-7,CASSFDGNSDEQYF,TGCGCCAGCAGCTTCGACGGGAATAGCGACGAGCAGTACTTC
TRBD1,16,once,TRBV7-8,TRBJ2-4,CASSLGTGLAKNIQYF,TGTGCCAGCAGCTTAGGGACAGGCCTAGCCAAAAACATTCAGTACTTC
NA,19,NA,TRBV7-9,TRBJ2-2,CASSLAKRVLFADTGELFF,TGTGCCAGCAGCTTAGCGAAGCGGGTGCTATTCGCCGACACCGGGGAGCTGTTTTTT
TRBD2,14,NA,TRBV7-2,TRBJ2-1,CASSLTGGAVEQFF,TGTGCCAGCAGCTTAACCGGGGGGGCGGTGGAGCAGTTCTTC
NA,13,NA,TRBV6-5,TRBJ2-3,CASSYSWRTPQYF,TGTGCCAGCAGTTACTCTTGGAGGACCCCTCAGTATTTT